Listed below are T cell receptor beta chains from one sample, sequenced in a study of blood T cell repertoires in COVID-19. The data were produced by immunoSEQ multiplex PCR, yet TCRdb's version contains in-frame clones alone and is incomplete. Of tens of thousands of clones listed, approximately 87% were seen once; the top ten hold 10% to 15%. The sample taken for sequencing was peripheral blood. These receptors originate from a human donor in a cohort sampled during active COVID-19. Each CDR3 is given with its conserved first and last residue. A D gene is named only where the DNA matches it firmly. Clone size is shown for a subset of rows, as once, few, many or a class of expanded clone.

v_call,clone_size,j_call,d_call,cdr3_aa,cdr3_nt
TRBV25-1,once,TRBJ1-6,TRBD1,CASSDDRAMLNSPLHF,TGTGCCAGCAGCGACGACAGGGCGATGCTAAATTCACCCCTCCACTTT
TRBV7-9,-,TRBJ1-5,TRBD1,CASSESGTDSNQPQHF,TGTGCCAGCAGCGAATCCGGGACAGATAGCAATCAGCCCCAGCATTTT
TRBV15,-,TRBJ2-1,-,CATSRDLGAEQFF,TGTGCCACCAGCAGAGATCTGGGGGCTGAGCAGTTCTTC
TRBV30,-,TRBJ2-3,-,CAWSFRVTDTQYF,TGTGCCTGGAGTTTCCGGGTCACAGATACGCAGTATTTT
TRBV28,-,TRBJ1-3,-,CASSRRGGGEAGNTIYF,TGTGCCAGCAGCCGTCGGGGGGGAGGGGAAGCTGGAAACACCATATATTTT
TRBV27,-,TRBJ2-2,TRBD1,CASSTSGTGVPGELFF,TGTGCCAGCAGTACTTCCGGGACAGGGGTCCCCGGGGAGCTGTTTTTT
TRBV5-1,-,TRBJ1-2,TRBD1,CASSSTGGEGYTF,TGCGCCAGCAGCTCGACAGGGGGAGAAGGCTACACCTTC
TRBV10-3,-,TRBJ2-3,-,CAINGAVTDTQYF,TGTGCCATCAACGGAGCGGTCACAGATACGCAGTATTTT
TRBV21-1,-,TRBJ1-2,-,CAGRGRGLAELGGYTF,TGTGCCGGACGAGGCCGGGGACTCGCCGAACTGGGAGGCTACACCTTC
TRBV27,-,TRBJ1-2,TRBD1,CASRTSGQVGGYGYTF,TGTGCCAGCAGAACAAGTGGACAGGTTGGCGGCTATGGCTACACCTTC
TRBV29-1,-,TRBJ1-4,TRBD1,CSVNDPGQRRGKLFF,TGCAGCGTAAATGATCCGGGACAGAGGAGAGGAAAACTGTTTTTT
TRBV14,few,TRBJ2-7,TRBD1,CASSRDRGPYEQYF,TGTGCCAGCAGCCGAGACAGGGGACCCTACGAGCAGTACTTC
TRBV24-1,-,TRBJ1-5,-,CATSASRPLLGQPQHF,TGTGCCACCAGTGCCTCGCGGCCCCTCTTGGGTCAGCCCCAGCATTTT
TRBV6-1,-,TRBJ1-5,-,CASSEGEVQPQHF,TGTGCCAGCAGTGAAGGGGAGGTCCAGCCCCAGCATTTT
TRBV2,-,TRBJ1-2,-,CASSEALQGGYTF,TGTGCCAGCAGTGAAGCGCTTCAGGGGGGCTACACCTTC
TRBV6-5,-,TRBJ2-7,TRBD2,CASSWGGILYEQYF,TGTGCCAGCAGTTGGGGGGGAATTTTATACGAGCAGTACTTC
TRBV19,once,TRBJ1-4,-,CASSIYRQEATNEKLFF,TGTGCCAGTAGTATTTATCGGCAGGAAGCAACTAATGAAAAACTGTTTTTT
TRBV7-3,-,TRBJ2-3,-,CASSLRGPSDTQYF,TGTGCCAGCAGCTTAAGAGGGCCCTCCGATACGCAGTATTTT
TRBV4-1,-,TRBJ1-6,-,CASSQGRGGNSPLHF,TGCGCCAGCAGCCAAGGTAGGGGAGGTAATTCACCCCTCCACTTT
TRBV27,-,TRBJ2-7,TRBD1,CASSFRLLGTGVSPYEQYF,TGTGCCAGCAGTTTTCGTCTTCTAGGGACAGGGGTATCCCCCTACGAGCAGTACTTC
TRBV27,once,TRBJ1-6,TRBD1,CASSKQTGGFYNSPLHF,TGTGCCAGCAGTAAACAAACAGGGGGCTTCTATAATTCACCCCTCCACTTT
TRBV3-1/TRBV3-2,-,TRBJ1-1,-,CASSQVSGSVGRGTEAFF,TGTGCCAGCAGCCAAGTGTCAGGGTCGGTGGGTAGAGGCACTGAAGCTTTCTTT
TRBV6-5,-,TRBJ1-2,TRBD1,CASTDFRGEYGYTF,TGTGCCAGCACCGACTTCAGGGGGGAGTATGGCTACACCTTC
TRBV6-5,-,TRBJ2-2,-,CASTSGGANTGELFF,TGTGCCAGCACTTCGGGGGGCGCGAACACCGGGGAGCTGTTTTTT
TRBV7-9,-,TRBJ2-1,TRBD2,CASSLSSGGPDNEQFF,TGTGCCAGCAGCTTGAGTAGCGGGGGGCCCGACAATGAGCAGTTCTTC
TRBV7-9,-,TRBJ2-1,TRBD2,CASSHGLAGDNEQFF,TGTGCCAGCAGCCACGGACTAGCGGGGGACAATGAGCAGTTCTTC
TRBV5-1,-,TRBJ1-5,-,CASSLAGLNQPQHF,TGCGCCAGCAGCTTGGCGGGACTCAATCAGCCCCAGCATTTT
TRBV27,-,TRBJ1-1,-,CASRTGQLNQAFF,TGTGCCAGCAGGACAGGACAGTTGAATCAAGCTTTCTTT
TRBV3-1/TRBV3-2,few,TRBJ2-7,-,CASSQDPSSYEQYF,TGTGCCAGCAGCCAAGACCCTAGCTCCTACGAGCAGTACTTC
TRBV4-3,once,TRBJ2-7,TRBD1,CASSQGTGAHYEQYF,TGCGCCAGCAGCCAAGGGACAGGGGCCCATTACGAGCAGTACTTC
TRBV5-1,-,TRBJ2-3,-,CASSLAVRGSTDTQYF,TGCGCCAGCAGCTTGGCCGTGCGGGGAAGCACAGATACGCAGTATTTT
TRBV7-9,-,TRBJ1-1,TRBD1,CASSLVPGTGDTEAFF,TGTGCCAGCAGCTTAGTCCCCGGGACAGGGGATACTGAAGCTTTCTTT
TRBV4-3,once,TRBJ1-4,TRBD1,CASSLQGAGANEKLFF,TGCGCCAGCAGCCTACAGGGGGCAGGAGCTAATGAAAAACTGTTTTTT
TRBV2,-,TRBJ1-2,-,CASSIQGNGGYTF,TGTGCCAGCAGTATCCAGGGGAATGGTGGCTACACCTTC
TRBV7-9,-,TRBJ2-7,-,CASSLGTSRQYF,TGTGCCAGCAGCTTAGGGACTTCGAGGCAGTACTTC
TRBV10-1,-,TRBJ1-1,-,CASSRVRGTEAFF,TGCGCCAGCAGTCGAGTCAGGGGCACTGAAGCTTTCTTT
TRBV6-2/TRBV6-3,-,TRBJ1-5,-,CASSYRGVSQPQHF,TGTGCCAGCAGTTACCGGGGAGTAAGTCAGCCCCAGCATTTT
TRBV19,-,TRBJ2-7,-,CASSLGGRAYEQYF,TGTGCCAGTAGTTTGGGGGGACGCGCCTACGAGCAGTACTTC
TRBV14,-,TRBJ1-4,-,CASSQGWGRREKLFF,TGTGCCAGCAGCCAAGGTTGGGGGCGACGAGAAAAACTGTTTTTT
TRBV6-2/TRBV6-3,-,TRBJ2-7,-,CASSLAGVLSYEQYF,TGTGCCAGCAGTTTGGCAGGGGTCCTCTCCTACGAGCAGTACTTC
TRBV19,-,TRBJ1-1,TRBD1,CATSRGISTEAFF,TGTGCCACCTCCAGGGGGATATCCACTGAAGCTTTCTTT
TRBV7-9,once,TRBJ1-1,TRBD1,CASRNRGAEAFF,TGTGCCAGCAGGAACAGGGGGGCTGAAGCTTTCTTT
TRBV19,-,TRBJ1-5,TRBD1,CASSLRTGGGQPQHF,TGTGCCAGTAGTCTCCGGACAGGGGGAGGCCAGCCCCAGCATTTT
TRBV19,-,TRBJ1-2,-,CATSGSYGYTF,TGTGCCACCTCGGGGTCCTATGGCTACACCTTC
TRBV7-9,-,TRBJ1-1,TRBD1,CASSPTRQGITEAFF,TGTGCCAGCAGCCCTACCCGACAGGGTATAACTGAAGCTTTCTTT
TRBV27,-,TRBJ2-3,TRBD2,CATRSSGSDTQYF,TGTGCCACAAGGAGTAGCGGGTCAGATACGCAGTATTTT
TRBV3-1/TRBV3-2,-,TRBJ2-5,TRBD1,CASSLRTGGAKETQYF,TGTGCCAGCAGCCTTCGAACAGGGGGCGCGAAAGAGACCCAGTACTTC
TRBV15,-,TRBJ1-1,TRBD1,CATNRDRSNTEAFF,TGTGCCACTAACCGGGACAGGTCGAACACTGAAGCTTTCTTT
TRBV5-1,-,TRBJ1-2,-,CASSFIGAGDGPEYGYTF,TGCGCCAGCAGCTTTATCGGAGCAGGGGACGGCCCCGAATATGGCTACACCTTC
TRBV5-1,-,TRBJ2-3,TRBD2,CASSGVGGSTDTQYF,TGCGCCAGCAGCGGTGTGGGGGGGAGCACAGATACGCAGTATTTT
TRBV5-8,-,TRBJ1-6,-,CASSLGAYSYNSPLHF,TGTGCCAGCAGCTTGGGGGCATACTCCTATAATTCACCCCTCCACTTT
TRBV7-9,-,TRBJ1-1,-,CASSPGRGNTEAFF,TGTGCCAGCAGCCCAGGGAGGGGGAACACTGAAGCTTTCTTT
TRBV29-1,-,TRBJ2-6,TRBD1,CSVSTGGGGANVLTF,TGCAGCGTCTCTACAGGGGGCGGTGGGGCCAACGTCCTGACTTTC
TRBV2,-,TRBJ1-5,-,CASMAHNQPQHF,TGTGCCAGCATGGCCCACAATCAGCCCCAGCATTTT
TRBV4-1,-,TRBJ1-1,TRBD1,CASSQTQNRGETEAFF,TGCGCCAGCAGCCAGACGCAGAACAGGGGGGAGACTGAAGCTTTCTTT
TRBV6-2/TRBV6-3,-,TRBJ2-7,-,CASSLHYEQYF,TGTGCCAGCAGCCTCCACTACGAGCAGTACTTC
TRBV6-1,once,TRBJ2-7,TRBD2,CASSERGEDEQYF,TGTGCCAGCAGTGAACGGGGGGAGGACGAGCAGTACTTC
TRBV6-2/TRBV6-3,few,TRBJ1-2,TRBD1,CASSISGTGGNGYTF,TGTGCCAGCAGTATTTCCGGGACAGGAGGGAATGGCTACACCTTC
TRBV6-2/TRBV6-3,-,TRBJ2-7,TRBD1,CASSQTGEIVEQYF,TGTGCCAGCAGTCAGACAGGGGAAATCGTCGAGCAGTACTTC